This entry lists 9 T cell receptor beta chains sequenced from one sample in a study of shared clonotypes between healthy human individuals. Selected positively for CCR7 and CD45RO-negative, naive CD8 cells excluded terminally differentiated effector memory CD45RA+ cells. TCRdb keeps only in-frame clones here, not all; method: immunoSEQ multiplex PCR. The data hold about 2.1 million clones, with roughly 93% observed a single time. The sequenced sample consisted of naive CD8+ T cells from PBMCs. The receptor set was obtained from a man aged 18 to 29 in good health. Some clones in this sample may be carry-over from other donors' samples.

V gene TRBV27 combines with J gene TRBJ1-1; tentatively, D is TRBD1 (5 bases). V was cut by 6 bases and J by 4 bases, with 15 bases left in between. The CDR3 is made up of 14 amino acids. The germline V gene encodes CDR1 MNHEY and CDR2 SMNVEV (reference sequence). The CDR3 DNA reads as TGTGCCAGCAGCCTCGGGGGTGGGCTCACTGAAGCTTTCTTT. It yields the protein CASSLGGGLTEAFF.

V usage is TRBV19 and J usage is TRBJ2-1; 8 bases are a match to TRBD2. V trimming: 3 bases; J trimming: 3 bases; junction bases outside the gene matches: 7. Germline V lookup: CDR1 LNHDA, CDR2 SQIVND (reference sequence). The CDR3 has 16 amino acids. The CDR3 DNA follows: TGTGCCAGTAGTATTTCCCAGCGGGAGAACTACAATGAGCAGTTCTTC. As protein: CASSISQRENYNEQFF.

The rearrangement links TRBV7-9 to TRBJ2-7, with D perhaps matching TRBD2 (6 bases). This CDR3 is built from 15 residues. V was pared by 4 bases and J by 0 bases, with 13 bases between. Germline V gene lookup returns CDR1 SEHNR and CDR2 FQNEAQ (reference sequence). CDR3 DNA: TGTGCCAGCAGCTCCCGGGAGCGCCCCTCCTACGAGCAGTACTTC. It specifies CASSSRERPSYEQYF.

The chain carries TRBV13 and TRBJ2-7, with no clear D. Trimming cost V 8 bases and J 4 bases, with 15 bases left between them. Germline values: CDR1 PRHDT, CDR2 FYEKMQ (reference sequence). The CDR3 is made up of 13 amino acids. The CDR3 here is CASQQSQEYEQYF. Written as DNA, the CDR3 is TGTGCCAGCCAGCAGTCTCAAGAGTACGAGCAGTACTTC.

V gene TRBV11-2 combines with J gene TRBJ2-7; possible D gene TRBD1, 6 bases. This CDR3 is built from 12 residues. The V gene lost 5 bases and the J gene lost 5 bases, with 10 bases spanning the gap. Looked up from germline, CDR1 is SGHAT and CDR2 is FQNNGV. The CDR3 DNA follows: TGTGCCAGCAGCCCCAGGGGTCACGAGCAGTACTTC. Its translation: CASSPRGHEQYF.

J is TRBJ1-5 and V is TRBV6-5, with 7 bases aligning to TRBD1. The CDR3 is made up of 14 amino acids. J gave up 0 bases and V 6 bases, and 2 bases lay outside the gene matches. Germline V gene lookup returns CDR1 MNHEY and CDR2 SVGAGI. The CDR3 loop reads CASSGDSSNQPQHF. CDR3 coding DNA: TGTGCCAGCAGCGGGGACAGTAGCAATCAGCCCCAGCATTTT.

This chain joins TRBV28 and TRBJ1-1; D is ambiguous. Per the germline V gene, CDR1 is MDHEN and CDR2 is SYDVKM. The V end was cut by 1 base, the J end by 4 bases, with 7 bases between. CDR3 length: 13 amino acids. DNA of the CDR3: TGTGCCAGCAGTTTATTAGGAATCACTGAAGCTTTCTTT. It specifies CASSLLGITEAFF.

This chain connects TRBV27 to TRBJ2-7; D is uncertain. Germline loops: CDR1 MNHEY, CDR2 SMNVEV (reference sequence). This CDR3 has 14 residues. Trimming left V 4 bases short and J 3 bases short, with 13 bases between. Written as DNA, the CDR3 is TGTGCCAGCAGTTCGGCAGGTTCCATCTACGAGCAGTACTTC. It is translated as CASSSAGSIYEQYF.

The rearrangement uses TRBV13 and TRBJ2-7, with D hard to call. CDR3 length equals 14 residues. Germline lookup yields CDR1 PRHDT and CDR2 FYEKMQ (reference sequence). Trimming shortened V by 3 bases and J by 0 bases, and 9 bases separated the two germline ends. In DNA, the CDR3 is TGTGCCAGCAGCTTGAGTGGAGACTCCTACGAGCAGTACTTC. Translation: CASSLSGDSYEQYF.